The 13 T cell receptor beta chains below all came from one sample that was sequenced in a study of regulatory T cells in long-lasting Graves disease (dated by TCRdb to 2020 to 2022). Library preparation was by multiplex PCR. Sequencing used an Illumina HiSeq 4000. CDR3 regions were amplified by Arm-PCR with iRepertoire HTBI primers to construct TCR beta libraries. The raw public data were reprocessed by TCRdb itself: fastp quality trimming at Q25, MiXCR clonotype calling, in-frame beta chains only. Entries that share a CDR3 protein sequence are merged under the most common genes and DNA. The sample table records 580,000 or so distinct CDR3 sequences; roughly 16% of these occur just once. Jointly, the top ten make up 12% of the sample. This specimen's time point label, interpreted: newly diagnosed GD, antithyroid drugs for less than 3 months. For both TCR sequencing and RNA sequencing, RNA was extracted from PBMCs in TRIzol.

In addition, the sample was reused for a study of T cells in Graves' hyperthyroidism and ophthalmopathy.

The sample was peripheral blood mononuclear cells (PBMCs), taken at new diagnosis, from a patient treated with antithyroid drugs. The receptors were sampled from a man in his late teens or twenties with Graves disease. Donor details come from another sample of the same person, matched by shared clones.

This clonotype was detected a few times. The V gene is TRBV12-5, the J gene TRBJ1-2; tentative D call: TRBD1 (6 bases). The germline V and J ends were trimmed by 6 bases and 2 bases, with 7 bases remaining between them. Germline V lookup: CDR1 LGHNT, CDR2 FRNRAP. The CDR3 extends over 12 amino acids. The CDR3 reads CASGDRNYGYTF. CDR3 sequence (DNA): TGTGCTAGTGGCGACAGGAACTATGGCTACACCTTC.

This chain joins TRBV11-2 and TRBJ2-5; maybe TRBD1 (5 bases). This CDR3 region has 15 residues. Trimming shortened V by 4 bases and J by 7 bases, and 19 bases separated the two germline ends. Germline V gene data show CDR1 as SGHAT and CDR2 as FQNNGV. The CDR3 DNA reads TGTGCCAGCAGCTCACGACAGCTCCTATCCGGGACCCAGTACTTC. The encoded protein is CASSSRQLLSGTQYF.

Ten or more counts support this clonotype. The CDR3 loop reads CSVESSSGRAGQQYF. CDR3 DNA sequence: TGCAGCGTTGAATCCAGTAGCGGGAGGGCCGGGCAGCAGTACTTC. V gene TRBV29-1 combines with J gene TRBJ2-7; 11 bases agree with TRBD2. After removal of 2 bases from V and 8 bases from J, the junction contained 11 bases not matched to a gene. The CDR3 has 15 amino acids. CDR1 and CDR2 (germline): SQVTM, ANQGSEA.

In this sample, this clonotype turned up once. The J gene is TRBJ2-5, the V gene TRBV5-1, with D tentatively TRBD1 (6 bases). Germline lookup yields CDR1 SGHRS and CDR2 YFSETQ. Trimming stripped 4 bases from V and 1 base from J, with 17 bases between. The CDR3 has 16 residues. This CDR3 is CASSADRQARQETQYF. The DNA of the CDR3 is TGCGCCAGCAGCGCAGATCGACAGGCACGCCAAGAGACCCAGTACTTC.

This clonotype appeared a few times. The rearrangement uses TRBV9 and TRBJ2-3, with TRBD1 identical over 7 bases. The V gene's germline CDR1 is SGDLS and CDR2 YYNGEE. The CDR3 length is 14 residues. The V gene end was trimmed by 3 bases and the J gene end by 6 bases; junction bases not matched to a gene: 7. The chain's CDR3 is CASSAEGAGDTQYF. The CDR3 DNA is TGTGCCAGCAGCGCAGAGGGGGCCGGGGATACGCAGTATTTT.

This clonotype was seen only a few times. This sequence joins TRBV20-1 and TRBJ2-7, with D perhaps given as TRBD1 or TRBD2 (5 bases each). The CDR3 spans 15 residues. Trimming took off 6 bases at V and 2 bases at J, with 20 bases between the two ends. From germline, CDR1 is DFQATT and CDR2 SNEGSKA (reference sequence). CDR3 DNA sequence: TGCAGTGCCCCCTCGGTTGAAGGGACCCCCTACGAGCAGTACTTC. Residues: CSAPSVEGTPYEQYF.

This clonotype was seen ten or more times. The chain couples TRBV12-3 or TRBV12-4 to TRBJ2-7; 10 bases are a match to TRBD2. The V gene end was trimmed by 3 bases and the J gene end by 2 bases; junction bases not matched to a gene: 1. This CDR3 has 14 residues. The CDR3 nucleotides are TGTGCCAGCAGTTTTAGCGGGGGGACCTACGAGCAGTACTTC. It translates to CASSFSGGTYEQYF.

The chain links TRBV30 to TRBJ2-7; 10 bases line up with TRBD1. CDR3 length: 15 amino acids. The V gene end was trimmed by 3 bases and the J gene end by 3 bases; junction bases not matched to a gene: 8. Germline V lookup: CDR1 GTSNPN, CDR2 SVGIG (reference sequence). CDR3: CAWSTGTGVRYEQYF. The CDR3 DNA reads TGTGCCTGGAGCACCGGGACAGGGGTACGCTACGAGCAGTACTTC.

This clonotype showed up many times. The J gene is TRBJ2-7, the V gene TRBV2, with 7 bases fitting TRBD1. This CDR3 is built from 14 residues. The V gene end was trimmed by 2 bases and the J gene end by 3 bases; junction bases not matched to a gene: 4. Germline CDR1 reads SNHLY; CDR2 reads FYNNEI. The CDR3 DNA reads TGTGCCAGCAGTGAAAGGGACAGCTACTACGAGCAGTACTTC. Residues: CASSERDSYYEQYF. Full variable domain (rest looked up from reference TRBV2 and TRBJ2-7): EPEVTQTPSHQVTQMGQEVILRCVPISNHLYFYWYRQILGQKVEFLVSFYNNEISEKSEIFDDQFSVERPDGSNFTLKIRSTKLEDSAMYFCASSERDSYYEQYFGPGTRLTVT.

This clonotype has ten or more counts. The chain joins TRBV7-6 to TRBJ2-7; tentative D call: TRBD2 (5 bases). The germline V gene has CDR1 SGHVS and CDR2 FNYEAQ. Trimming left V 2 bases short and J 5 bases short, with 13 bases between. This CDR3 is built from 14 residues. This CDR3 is CASSLQPLGDEQYF. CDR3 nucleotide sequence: TGTGCCAGCAGCTTACAACCCCTCGGGGACGAGCAGTACTTC.

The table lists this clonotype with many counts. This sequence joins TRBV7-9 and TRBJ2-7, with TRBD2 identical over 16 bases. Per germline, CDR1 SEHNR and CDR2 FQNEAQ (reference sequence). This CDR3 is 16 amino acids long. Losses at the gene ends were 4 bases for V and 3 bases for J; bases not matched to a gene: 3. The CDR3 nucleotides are TGTGCCAGCAGCTGGGGACTAGCGGGAGGGTTCTACGAGCAGTACTTC. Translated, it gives CASSWGLAGGFYEQYF.

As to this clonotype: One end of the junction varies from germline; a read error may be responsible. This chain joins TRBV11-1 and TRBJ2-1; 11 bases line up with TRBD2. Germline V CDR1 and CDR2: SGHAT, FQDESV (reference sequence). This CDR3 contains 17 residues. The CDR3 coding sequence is TGTGCCAGCAGCTTCTCTCTAGCGGGAGGTTCCTACAACGAGCAGTTCTTC. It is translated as CASSFSLAGGSYNEQFF.

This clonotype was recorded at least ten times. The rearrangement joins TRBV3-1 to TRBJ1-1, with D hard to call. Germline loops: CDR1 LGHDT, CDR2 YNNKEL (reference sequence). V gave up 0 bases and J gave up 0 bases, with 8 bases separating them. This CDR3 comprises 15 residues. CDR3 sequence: CASSQDLTVNTEAFF. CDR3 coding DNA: TGTGCCAGCAGCCAAGACCTGACGGTGAACACTGAAGCTTTCTTT.